This is a list of T cell receptor beta chains from one sample in a study of CD8+CD57+ T cells in acquired aplastic anemia. Each CDR3 protein gets one entry after TCRdb re-called the reads with MiXCR. The profile shows a few hundred thousand distinct CDR3 sequences, approximately 57% of them singletons. The sequencing input was sorted CD4+, CD8+, or CD8+CD57+ T cells (not recorded which) from PBMCs. The receptors here all came from a human donor in good health. Both conserved end residues are part of each CDR3. The D gene is left open where the match is weak. Clone size appears in some rows only: once, few, many, or a class for an expanded clone.

len,abundance,v_gene,j_gene,d_gene,CDR3nt,CDR3aa
12,once,TRBV2,TRBJ2-2,.,TGTGCCATCAAGCGGAACACCGGGGAGCTGTTTTTT,CAIKRNTGELFF
14,once,TRBV25-1,TRBJ1-3,.,TGTGCCAGCAGCGACCCGGTAGTCGGAAACACCATATATTTT,CASSDPVVGNTIYF
16,few,TRBV5-1,TRBJ2-7,.,TGCGCCAGCAGCATTGGGTTCGGACAGAATTCCTACGAGCAGCACTTC,CASSIGFGQNSYEQHF
14,.,TRBV29-1,TRBJ2-7,TRBD2,TGCAGCGCCGCGCGGTGGACTAGCGGCTACGAGCAGTACTTC,CSAARWTSGYEQYF
15,.,TRBV5-6,TRBJ1-1,.,TGTGCCAGCAGCTGGACATGGGGAAGGAACACTGAAGCTTTCTTT,CASSWTWGRNTEAFF
12,.,TRBV5-1,TRBJ2-7,TRBD1,TGCGCCTGCCGGGACAGGGACTACGAGCAGTACTTC,CACRDRDYEQYF
14,.,TRBV7-2,TRBJ2-1,.,TGTGCCAGCAGCTTTAGTCGGGTCATCGATGAGCAGTTCTTC,CASSFSRVIDEQFF
13,.,TRBV29-1,TRBJ1-1,TRBD1,TGCAGCGTGGACAGGGCGAGTGGCACTGAAGCTTTCTTT,CSVDRASGTEAFF
14,once,TRBV7-9,TRBJ2-7,.,TGTGCCAGCAGCTTAGGGCTAGACCGAGGCGAGCAGTACTTC,CASSLGLDRGEQYF
14,many,TRBV20-1,TRBJ1-2,.,TGCAGTGCTAGAGATTTGAACGATTTCCCTGGCTACACCTTC,CSARDLNDFPGYTF
12,.,TRBV24-1,TRBJ2-1,.,TGTGCCACTAGGAGCTCCTACAATGAGCAGTTCTTC,CATRSSYNEQFF
16,many,TRBV27,TRBJ2-1,TRBD2,TGTGCCAGCAGTCGCGCCCCTAGCGGGAGCGTAGGTGAGCAGTTCTTC,CASSRAPSGSVGEQFF
13,.,TRBV10-1,TRBJ2-7,TRBD2,TGCGCCACCAGCGGGAGGGCCGGGTACGAGCAGTACTTC,CATSGRAGYEQYF
12,.,TRBV25-1,TRBJ2-7,.,TGTGCCAGCAGTGACCCCGGGGCGGAGCAGTACTTC,CASSDPGAEQYF
14,many,TRBV12-5,TRBJ1-2,.,TGTGCTAGTGGTTTGGCTGACGGCATCTATGGCTACACCTTC,CASGLADGIYGYTF
17,many,TRBV24-1,TRBJ1-1,TRBD1,TGTGCCACCAGTGATACTGGGTTGACAGGGACGAACACTGAAGCTTTCTTT,CATSDTGLTGTNTEAFF
12,many,TRBV9,TRBJ2-7,.,TGTGCCAGCAGCGGGGACGGATACGAGCAGTACTTC,CASSGDGYEQYF
15,many,TRBV4-2,TRBJ1-2,.,TGTGCCAGCAGCCAAGCGGCGTGGTCTGACTATGGCTACACCTTC,CASSQAAWSDYGYTF
14,.,TRBV5-6,TRBJ2-5,.,TGTGCCAGCACCCCGGCGGGCGGGCAAGAGACCCAGTACTTC,CASTPAGGQETQYF
13,.,TRBV7-6,TRBJ1-1,.,TGTGCCAGCAGCGCCCTCCCTGGAACTGAAGCTTTCTTT,CASSALPGTEAFF
16,.,TRBV5-4,TRBJ1-6,TRBD1,TGTGCCAGCAGCTTCTCGACAGGGGCAGATAATTCACCCCTCCACTTT,CASSFSTGADNSPLHF
14,.,TRBV7-9,TRBJ2-7,TRBD1,TGTGCCAGCAGAGACGGGACAGCAGAATACGAGCAGTACTTC,CASRDGTAEYEQYF
14,.,TRBV7-9,TRBJ1-4,.,TGTGCCAGCAGCTTCCCAGACGGTAATGAAAAACTGTTTTTT,CASSFPDGNEKLFF
14,.,TRBV7-2,TRBJ2-7,.,TGTGCCAGCAGACTGACACTATCTTCCTCCGAGCAGTACTTC,CASRLTLSSSEQYF
11,many,TRBV5-8,TRBJ2-7,.,TGTGCCAGCAGCTTTGGGTACGAGCAGTACTTC,CASSFGYEQYF
14,.,TRBV7-9,TRBJ2-1,.,TGTGCCAGCAGCTTTGTCTGGGTCTACAATGAGCAGTTCTTC,CASSFVWVYNEQFF
13,once,TRBV20-1,TRBJ1-1,TRBD1,TGCAGTGCTAGGGACAGGGTATTGACTGAAGCTTTCTTT,CSARDRVLTEAFF
15,many,TRBV7-6,TRBJ1-1,TRBD1,TGTGCCAGCACCCCGTCGACAGGGGGCCACACTGAAGCTTTCTTT,CASTPSTGGHTEAFF
14,few,TRBV7-9,TRBJ2-3,TRBD2,TGTGCCAGCAGCTTAACTAGCGGAACAGATACGCAGTATTTT,CASSLTSGTDTQYF
16,.,TRBV24-1,TRBJ2-6,TRBD1,TGTGCCACCAGTGATGGACAGGGTGCTGGGGCCAACGTCCTGACTTTC,CATSDGQGAGANVLTF
16,many,TRBV10-2,TRBJ2-1,.,TGCGCCAGCAGTGAGTCGACGAGCGGGTACTACAATGAGCAGTTCTTC,CASSESTSGYYNEQFF
15,.,TRBV5-1,TRBJ2-2,TRBD1,TGCGCCAGCAGCAGGGGACAGGGGAACACCGGGGAGCTGTTTTTT,CASSRGQGNTGELFF
15,.,TRBV19,TRBJ1-5,TRBD1,TGTGCCAGTAGACGGGACAGGGGACCTGGGCAGCCCCAGCATTTT,CASRRDRGPGQPQHF
11,.,TRBV3-1,TRBJ2-2,.,TGTGCCAGCAGCCCACAGCGGGAGCTGTTTTTT,CASSPQRELFF
17,.,TRBV24-1,TRBJ2-3,TRBD2,TGTGCCACCAGTGGAAGCGGGAGGGCCGGTTTAACCGATACGCAGTATTTT,CATSGSGRAGLTDTQYF
16,.,TRBV7-9,TRBJ1-6,TRBD1,TGTGCCAGCAGCCCCCTACCGGGACAGAATAATTCACCCCTCCACTTT,CASSPLPGQNNSPLHF
17,.,TRBV10-2,TRBJ2-7,TRBD2,TGCGCCAGCAGTGGGGCTAGCGGGACCCCCAGACAATACGAGCAGTACTTC,CASSGASGTPRQYEQYF
16,many,TRBV19,TRBJ2-1,TRBD2,TGTGCCAGTAGTATAGGAATGGGACTAGCAGTGAATGAGCAGTTCTTC,CASSIGMGLAVNEQFF
16,once,TRBV19,TRBJ1-5,.,TGTGCCAGTAGGCCCCGGGCGGCTGATAGCAATCAGCCCCAGCATTTT,CASRPRAADSNQPQHF
14,.,TRBV10-3,TRBJ2-2,.,TGTGCCATCAGTGCAGCAGCGGACACCGGGGAGCTGTTTTTT,CAISAAADTGELFF
13,.,TRBV7-8,TRBJ2-1,.,TGTGCCAGCAGCTTAGCGGGGAGAAATGAGCAGTTCTTC,CASSLAGRNEQFF
15,.,TRBV20-1,TRBJ2-2,TRBD2,TGCAGTGCTAGCGGACTAGCGGGAGGAGGGGGGGAGCTGTTTTTT,CSASGLAGGGGELFF
13,.,TRBV15,TRBJ2-7,.,TGTGCCACCAGCAGAGTGAATGACTACGAGCAGTACTTC,CATSRVNDYEQYF
18,many,TRBV9,TRBJ2-4,TRBD2,TGTGCCAGCAGCTCCCCGAGAGAGGCGGGAGGGCCGGTAAACATTCAGTACTTC,CASSSPREAGGPVNIQYF
16,many,TRBV10-3,TRBJ1-2,TRBD1,TGTGCCATCAGTGAAGAGGACAGGGGGCTTTTCTATGGCTACACCTTC,CAISEEDRGLFYGYTF
14,few,TRBV24-1,TRBJ2-7,.,TGTGCCACCAGTGACGGCGGAGCTTTGGGCGAGCAGTACTTC,CATSDGGALGEQYF
18,once,TRBV7-3,TRBJ1-4,.,TGTGCCAGCAGCACACCGGACAGAAGCACAGACGGTAATGAAAAACTGTTTTTT,CASSTPDRSTDGNEKLFF
15,.,TRBV12-3/TRBV12-4,TRBJ1-5,TRBD1,TGTGCCAGCAGCTTTAGACAGGGTGGTAATCAGCCCCAGCATTTT,CASSFRQGGNQPQHF
10,.,TRBV20-1,TRBJ2-7,TRBD1,TGCAGTGCTAGAGAGGACAGGGAGTACTTC,CSAREDREYF
16,.,TRBV4-2,TRBJ2-5,TRBD2,TGTGCCAGCAGCCAAGGACTAGCGGGAGGTGAAGAGACCCAGTACTTC,CASSQGLAGGEETQYF